What follows describes a single T cell receptor beta chain. The CDR3 length is 13 residues. The V gene lost 2 bases and the J gene lost 6 bases, with 10 bases spanning the gap. Looked up from germline, CDR1 is MNHEY and CDR2 is SVGAGI. The data stem from a study of blood T cell repertoires in COVID-19. As for the study in general: The United States, Italy and Spain were the sources of the acute and convalescent COVID-19 samples. Sources were T cells, B-cell-depleted T cells, or PBMCs; the material itself was cDNA or gDNA.

Authors' methods: Counts of nucleated cells, estimated from reference gene primer amplification, were obtained. The data were produced by immunoSEQ multiplex PCR, yet TCRdb's version contains in-frame clones alone and is incomplete. V, J and clone size derive from that table, while D and trimming were established from the DNA sequence. The repertoire holds approximately 190,000 clones, with roughly four fifths as singletons. The clonotype originates from a woman in her thirties or forties with acute or convalescent COVID-19. The chain couples TRBV6-5 to TRBJ1-2; a weak D match, TRBD1 (5 bases). Sequencing used peripheral blood. For the CDR3, the DNA is TGTGCCAGCAGTTACGATGGGGCTCATGGCTACACCTTC. Translating it yields CASSYDGAHGYTF.